This T cell receptor beta chain was observed in a study of cytomegalovirus exposure and HLA in healthy donors. As for this clone: Its antigen remains unidentified.

Study-level results: The investigators catalogued 150 to 200 TCR beta chains as cytomegalovirus-associated. The study found most TCR sequences rare, yet found some public TCRs in many donors.

Profiled with immunoSEQ multiplex PCR; TCRdb holds only in-frame clones, not every one. Seen here are under 300,000 clones, approximately 83% observed once, and the top ten hold 0.95% to 1.5%. This CDR3 spans 16 amino acids. Germline CDR1 is SGDLS and CDR2 is YYNGEE. V was trimmed by 2 bases and J by 3 bases, leaving 15 bases between them. While the first cohort had about 610 subjects, the donors belonged to the separate validation cohort of over a hundred subjects. The TCR comes from a woman between 25 and 40 years old in good health and CMV-seropositive. The chain links TRBV9 to TRBJ1-3; maybe TRBD1 (6 bases). Material: PBMCs. The CDR3, as DNA: TGTGCCAGCAGCGTCACGGCAGGGGAAGTTGGAAACACCATATATTTT. This encodes CASSVTAGEVGNTIYF.